The 21 T cell receptor beta chains in this list originate from one sample, sequenced in a study of T cell repertoires in cytomegalovirus infection. Their specific antigens are unknown. From the reads, TCRdb called clonotypes with MiXCR, one entry per CDR3 protein. The data show 700,000 to 950,000 distinct CDR3 sequences, approximately 30% seen once. The material was cultured CD8+ T cells from PBMCs, obtained from culture after CMV antigen stimulation. The receptors shown here come from a human donor in good health (CMV status not recorded). Some clones in this sample may be carry-over from other donors' samples.

The table lists this clonotype with a few counts. This sequence joins TRBV11-3 and TRBJ2-1; 8 bases agree with TRBD1. Germline lookup yields CDR1 SGHNT and CDR2 YENEEA. The V segment lost 0 bases and the J segment 4 bases; nucleotides outside the gene matches: 5. The CDR3 has 16 residues. CDR3 region: CASSLDRGQGYNEQFF. CDR3 DNA: TGTGCCAGCAGCTTAGATCGTGGACAGGGATACAATGAGCAGTTCTTC.

The CDR3 DNA sequence: TGCACCAGCAGCCAAACAACTCCGGGACAGTCCTACGAGCAGTACGTC. Amino acids: CTSSQTTPGQSYEQYV. V is TRBV4-3 and J is TRBJ2-7; 7 nucleotides match TRBD1. The CDR3 has 16 amino acids. Germline CDR1 LGHNA, CDR2 YSLEER.

This rearrangement joins TRBV7-9 to TRBJ1-2; D possibly corresponds to TRBD1 (6 bases). V lost 1 base to trimming and J lost 3 bases, with 12 bases between them. CDR1 is SEHNR and CDR2 is FQNEAQ in the germline V gene (reference sequence). The length of the CDR3 is 15 residues. The CDR3 sequence: CASSLGGGVDYGYTF. CDR3 sequence (DNA): TGTGCCAGCAGCTTAGGAGGGGGAGTCGACTATGGCTACACCTTC.

The sample holds a few counts of this clonotype. The V call is TRBV12-3 or TRBV12-4, the J call TRBJ2-1, with 7 bases fitting TRBD1. This CDR3 is 11 amino acids long. V shed 7 bases and J 10 bases; nucleotides not matched to a gene: 4. The CDR3 is CASTDRAEQFF. The CDR3 coding sequence is TGTGCCAGCACCGACAGGGCAGAGCAGTTCTTC.

The V gene is TRBV4-1, the J gene TRBJ1-2; 7 nucleotides match TRBD1. Germline V gene data show CDR1 as MGHRA and CDR2 as YSYEKL. This CDR3 has 14 amino acids. V was pared by 2 bases and J by 7 bases, with 7 bases of the junction left unmatched. The CDR3 loop reads CASSQQTGTVGYTF. The CDR3 DNA reads TGCGCCAGCAGCCAACAGACAGGGACGGTTGGCTACACCTTC.

This clonotype was seen only once. The V call is TRBV7-3, the J call TRBJ2-1; a weak D match, TRBD2 (7 bases). Germline V CDR1 and CDR2: SGHTA, FQGTGA. CDR3 length: 13 residues. V lost 6 bases and J 8 bases, leaving 14 bases between the germline ends. For the CDR3, the DNA is TGTGCCAGCAGGCCCGGGGAGGGGGATGAGCAGTTCTTC. Translated: CASRPGEGDEQFF.

This clonotype was observed many times. The V and J genes are TRBV7-9 and TRBJ2-5; unclear D gene. The CDR3 has 15 amino acids. V was shortened by 5 bases and J by 1 base, with 14 bases between the two germline ends. Germline values: CDR1 SEHNR, CDR2 FQNEAQ (reference sequence). CDR3 loop: CASSLGPAVQETQYF. The CDR3 nucleotides read TGTGCCAGCAGCCTAGGGCCGGCGGTCCAAGAGACCCAGTACTTC. Drawing the rest from reference TRBV7-9 and TRBJ2-5, the complete variable domain is DTGVSQNPRHKITKRGQNVTFRCDPISEHNRLYWYRQTLGQGPEFLTYFQNEAQLEKSRLLSDRFSAERPKGSFSTLEIQRTEQGDSAMYLCASSLGPAVQETQYFGPGTRLLVL.

This clonotype was observed once. The rearrangement links TRBV2 to TRBJ2-1; D might be TRBD2 (6 bases). Trimming removed 2 bases at V and 8 bases at J, with 7 bases between. Germline V gene lookup returns CDR1 SNHLY and CDR2 FYNNEI. CDR3 size: 12 residues. CDR3 region: CASSEKRDEQFF. The CDR3 coding sequence is TGTGCCAGCAGTGAAAAGCGGGATGAGCAGTTCTTC.

CDR3 amino acids: CASTRTKNTEAFF. Here the CDR3 DNA reads TGTGCCAGTACCAGGACGAAAAACACTGAAGCTTTCTTT. The chain combines TRBV19 with TRBJ1-1; no firm D call. The germline V gene has CDR1 LNHDA and CDR2 SQIVND (reference sequence). This CDR3 is built from 13 residues. The V and J ends lost 7 bases and 2 bases respectively, with 11 bases between them.

The chain employs TRBV5-6 and TRBJ2-1, with 7 nucleotides matching TRBD1. This CDR3 is built from 15 residues. CDR1 and CDR2 (germline): SGHDT, YYEEEE. The trim removed 1 base at V and 5 bases at J, leaving 6 bases unmatched. In DNA, the CDR3 is TGTGCCAGCAGCTTGTCCGAGACAGGGAACAATGAGCAGTTCTTC. It specifies CASSLSETGNNEQFF.

The table lists this clonotype with a few counts. An end of the junction differs from the germline gene, which may be a read error. This chain links TRBV7-8 with TRBJ2-3; TRBD2 is a possible D gene (7 bases). CDR1 and CDR2 (germline): SGHVS, FQNEAQ. The CDR3 loop spans 14 amino acids. The CDR3 sequence is CASTWVDRSGGPVF. In DNA, the CDR3 is TGTGCCAGCACGTGGGTTGACAGGTCGGGGGGTCCGGTTTTT.

The chain joins TRBV11-2 to TRBJ1-4; TRBD1 matches 7 bases. Germline values: CDR1 SGHAT, CDR2 FQNNGV. The CDR3 extends over 16 amino acids. After removal of 5 bases from V and 3 bases from J, the junction contained 9 bases not matched to a gene. The CDR3 here is CASSNRQGRANEKLFF. The CDR3 DNA is TGTGCCAGCAGCAACCGACAGGGTCGGGCTAATGAAAAACTGTTTTTT.

The chain carries TRBV4-1 and TRBJ1-1; TRBD1 might be the D (6 bases). The germline V gene encodes CDR1 MGHRA and CDR2 YSYEKL. This CDR3 has 16 amino acids. With 0 bases removed from V and 0 bases from J, the gap between germline ends came to 11 bases. CDR3 nucleotide sequence: TGCGCCAGCAGCCAAGATACGGACAGCATGAACACTGAAGCTTTCTTT. Its protein is CASSQDTDSMNTEAFF.

The gene calls are TRBV6-1 and TRBJ1-5; tentative D call: TRBD1 (5 bases). This CDR3 is 14 amino acids long. Trimming removed 5 bases from V and 2 bases from J, with 10 bases in between. The germline CDR1 and CDR2 sequences are MNHNS and SASEGT. The CDR3 reads CASSYRGRNQPQHF. In nucleotides, the CDR3 is TGTGCCAGCAGTTATAGGGGACGCAATCAGCCCCAGCATTTT.

This clonotype appeared a few times. The chain uses TRBV28 and TRBJ2-1; D unresolved. The V gene's germline CDR1 is MDHEN and CDR2 SYDVKM. This CDR3 is 15 amino acids long. The germline V and J ends were trimmed by 1 base and 4 bases, with 11 bases remaining between them. CDR3 nucleotide sequence: TGTGCCAGCAGTTTATTACAAGGCCATTACAATGAGCAGTTCTTC. Protein sequence: CASSLLQGHYNEQFF. Full variable domain (rest looked up from reference TRBV28 and TRBJ2-1): DVKVTQSSRYLVKRTGEKVFLECVQDMDHENMFWYRQDPGLGLRLIYFSYDVKMKEKGDIPEGYSVSREKKERFSLILESASTNQTSMYLCASSLLQGHYNEQFFGPGTRLTVL.

This chain connects TRBV5-8 to TRBJ2-3, with D possibly being TRBD1 (7 bases). Germline V gene lookup returns CDR1 SGHTS and CDR2 YDEGEE. V lost 2 bases and J lost 6, with 22 bases in between. This CDR3 is 17 amino acids long. CDR3 amino acids: CASSFKGAGPRGDTQYF. In nucleotides, the CDR3 is TGTGCCAGCAGCTTCAAGGGGGCGGGCCCCCGGGGGGATACGCAGTATTTT. The full variable domain, with the rest looked up from reference TRBV5-8 and TRBJ2-3, is EAGVTQSPTHLIKTRGQQATLRCSPISGHTSVYWYQQALGLGLQFLLWYDEGEERNRGNFPPRFSGRQFPNYSSELNVNALELEDSALYLCASSFKGAGPRGDTQYFGPGTRLTVL.

The rearrangement joins TRBV5-1 to TRBJ2-5; 12 nucleotides agree with TRBD2. The CDR3 covers 16 residues. Germline CDR1 SGHRS, CDR2 YFSETQ. The V segment lost 2 bases and the J segment 1 base; nucleotides outside the gene matches: 3. CDR3: CASSFGLAGIQETQYF. The CDR3 nucleotides read TGCGCCAGCAGCTTTGGACTAGCGGGAATCCAAGAGACCCAGTACTTC.

This clonotype was seen a few times. The rearrangement uses TRBV4-1 and TRBJ2-7; D possibly corresponds to TRBD1 (5 bases). Trimming took off 0 bases at V and 2 bases at J, with 11 bases between the two ends. In germline, CDR1 is MGHRA, CDR2 YSYEKL. The CDR3 has 15 amino acids. CDR3: CASSQDTGIPYEQYF. In nucleotides, the CDR3 is TGCGCCAGCAGCCAAGACACAGGAATACCCTACGAGCAGTACTTC.

This clonotype was observed a few times. This sequence joins TRBV19 and TRBJ1-1, with 11 bases lining up with TRBD1. This CDR3 contains 16 residues. Germline V gives CDR1 LNHDA, CDR2 SQIVND (reference sequence). The junction had 8 bases not matched to a gene; V was cut back by 7 bases and J by 1 base. Written as DNA, the CDR3 is TGTGCCAGTACCCTCCCGGGACAGGGGGGGAACACTGAAGCTTTCTTT. Its protein is CASTLPGQGGNTEAFF.

The chain recombines TRBV27 with TRBJ2-2, with D hard to call. V lost 6 bases and J lost 1, with 9 bases in between. CDR1 and CDR2 from the germline V gene are MNHEY and SMNVEV (reference sequence). The CDR3 runs to 14 residues. Written as DNA, the CDR3 is TGTGCCAGCAGCCCTTGGCAGAACACCGGGGAGCTGTTTTTT. Protein sequence: CASSPWQNTGELFF.

There are a few counts of this clonotype. The V and J genes are TRBV18 and TRBJ1-1; 9 bases are a match to TRBD1. Per the germline V gene, CDR1 is KGHSH and CDR2 is LQKENI. This CDR3 is built from 15 residues. Trimming cost V 1 base and J 6 bases; bases outside gene matches: 6. The CDR3 nucleotides read TGTGCCAGCTCACCACAGGGACAGGGATTCCCTGAAGCTTTCTTT. Amino acids: CASSPQGQGFPEAFF.